The next 28 T cell receptor beta chains were all read from a single sample in a study of blood T cells in healthy people across ages. It was with a sample-barcoded 5' primer and a J-beta primer mix that a second PCR of roughly 7 to 12 cycles was run. TCRdb used MiXCR to reprocess the 5' RACE reads, holding one entry per CDR3 protein. The sample shows some 640,000 distinct CDR3 sequences, about 30% of them seen only once. The sequencing input was blood. Source of these receptors: a woman of 80 years or more in good health.

About this clonotype itself: This may arise from a read error, as a much more abundant clone is one base away. The rearrangement links TRBV7-2 to TRBJ1-4; no clear D gene. V gave up 5 bases and J gave up 0 bases, with 13 bases separating them. CDR1 and CDR2 (germline): SGHTA, FQGNSA. This CDR3 has 16 amino acids. The CDR3 here is CASSRSRGATNEKLFF. The CDR3, as DNA: TGTGCCAGCAGCCGCTCTCGAGGCGCAACTAATGAAAAACTGTTTTTT.

This clonotype was detected many times. This CDR3 is CSARTGYYDVLTF. The DNA of the CDR3 is TGCAGTGCCCGGACAGGGTATTACGACGTCCTGACTTTC. The chain combines TRBV20-1 with TRBJ2-6; 8 nucleotides match TRBD1. This CDR3 contains 13 residues. Unmatched junction bases numbered 9, after V lost 6 bases and J lost 11 bases. Germline V lookup: CDR1 DFQATT, CDR2 SNEGSKA (reference sequence).

V and J are TRBV25-1 and TRBJ2-1; 10 nucleotides align to TRBD1. The last part of the DNA fits TRBJ2-7 better; the J call may be wrong. There are 16 residues in the CDR3. The germline V gene has CDR1 MGHDK and CDR2 SYGVNS. Here the CDR3 reads CASSEPGQGLGNEQYF. CDR3 nucleotide sequence: TGTGCCAGCTCAGAGCCGGGACAGGGGTTGGGCAATGAGCAGTACTTC.

The chain recombines TRBV20-1 with TRBJ1-4; 7 bases map to TRBD1. Germline V gives CDR1 DFQATT, CDR2 SNEGSKA (reference sequence). The V gene end was trimmed by 0 bases and the J gene end by 3 bases; junction bases not matched to a gene: 4. The CDR3 is 15 residues long. The CDR3 region has the DNA TGCAGTGCTAGAGACCAGACAGGGTCTAATGAAAAACTGTTTTTT. It translates to CSARDQTGSNEKLFF.

The chain joins TRBV7-9 to TRBJ2-6, with TRBD1 matching over 9 bases. V was clipped by 5 bases and J by 0 bases; unmatched bases: 2. Germline V lookup: CDR1 SEHNR, CDR2 FQNEAQ (reference sequence). There are 16 residues in the CDR3. The chain's CDR3 is CASSRQGGSGANVLTF. The CDR3 DNA is TGTGCCAGCAGCCGACAGGGGGGCTCTGGGGCCAACGTCCTGACTTTC. The full variable domain, rest sourced from reference TRBV7-9 and TRBJ2-6, is DTGVSQNPRHKITKRGQNVTFRCDPISEHNRLYWYRQTLGQGPEFLTYFQNEAQLEKSRLLSDRFSAERPKGSFSTLEIQRTEQGDSAMYLCASSRQGGSGANVLTFGAGSRLTVL.

This clonotype was recorded at least ten times. The V and J genes are TRBV7-9 and TRBJ2-7, with D unclear. This CDR3 has 12 amino acids. V was pared by 1 base and J by 6 bases, with 7 bases between. Germline CDR1 reads SEHNR; CDR2 reads FQNEAQ (reference sequence). The CDR3 is CASSLVPTEQYF. DNA for the CDR3: TGTGCCAGCAGCTTAGTCCCTACCGAGCAGTACTTC.

V usage is TRBV7-6 and J usage is TRBJ1-3; D uncertain. Germline V gene sequence: CDR1 SGHVS, CDR2 FNYEAQ. Trimming took off 6 bases at V and 4 bases at J, with 10 bases between the two ends. The CDR3 extends over 13 amino acids. The CDR3 reads CASRASLGNTIYF. CDR3 sequence (DNA): TGTGCCAGCAGGGCCTCGCTCGGAAACACCATATATTTT.

The chain is built from TRBV6-5 and TRBJ2-7, with TRBD1 matching over 7 bases. The J call may be in error: the DNA end matches TRBJ2-5 better. CDR3 size: 20 residues. Germline CDR1 reads MNHEY; CDR2 reads SVGAGI. The CDR3 is CASSYYTTSPDRIGLETQYF. The CDR3 region has the DNA TGTGCCAGCAGTTACTACACCACTTCCCCGGACAGGATAGGGCTGGAGACCCAGTACTTC.

There are many counts of this clonotype. The chain combines TRBV28 with TRBJ2-7, with 10 bases fitting TRBD1. The CDR3 has 14 residues. Trimming removed 9 bases from V and 7 bases from J; junction bases left unmatched: 12. CDR1 is MDHEN and CDR2 is SYDVKM in the germline V gene. The CDR3 is CASSGTGDRREQYF. Here the CDR3 DNA reads TGTGCCAGTTCCGGGACAGGGGATAGGAGGGAGCAGTACTTC.

This clonotype has at least ten counts. This chain joins TRBV9 and TRBJ1-4, with 8 bases aligning to TRBD1. The V gene's germline CDR1 is SGDLS and CDR2 YYNGEE. V lost 5 bases to trimming and J lost 6 bases; unmatched junction nucleotides: 6. This CDR3 is 14 amino acids long. The CDR3 nucleotides are TGTGCCAGCAGATCCAGGGGGCAAGATGAAAAACTGTTTTTT. Protein: CASRSRGQDEKLFF.

This clonotype has a count of ten or more. The rearrangement uses TRBV7-2 and TRBJ2-1, with 7 bases identical to TRBD1. Germline assignment: CDR1 SGHTA and CDR2 FQGNSA. The CDR3 runs to 15 residues. The trim removed 5 bases at V and 7 bases at J, leaving 11 bases unmatched. Written as DNA, the CDR3 is TGTGCCAGCAGCCAGTTGGCAGGGGGTGGGAATGAGCAGTTCTTC. It yields the protein CASSQLAGGGNEQFF.

To note about this clonotype: Since a much larger clone is just one base distant, this may be a read error. V is TRBV11-2 and J is TRBJ2-1; D unclear. Germline V lookup: CDR1 SGHAT, CDR2 FQNNGV. V lost 0 bases, J lost 10 bases, and 10 bases lay in between. The CDR3 is 13 amino acids. In DNA form, the CDR3 reads TGTGCCAGCAGCTTAGAGGGTAAGGGCGAGCAGTTCTTC. Translation: CASSLEGKGEQFF.

This clonotype was seen repeatedly, ten times or more. The chain joins TRBV6-5 to TRBJ1-2; possible D gene TRBD1, 5 bases. Trimming left V 6 bases short and J 6 bases short, with 20 bases between. Germline assignment: CDR1 MNHEY and CDR2 SVGAGI. This CDR3 spans 15 amino acids. The DNA for the CDR3 is TGTGCCAGCAGGCCCGCAGGGTACCGGGGAAATGGCTACACCTTC. Protein sequence: CASRPAGYRGNGYTF.

This clonotype has a single count. This chain joins TRBV20-1 and TRBJ2-3; possibly TRBD1 for D (5 bases). This CDR3 has 13 amino acids. The germline gives CDR1 DFQATT, CDR2 SNEGSKA (reference sequence). V was shortened by 8 bases and J by 4 bases, with 16 bases between the two germline ends. CDR3 in DNA: TGCAGTTCCAGGGTGGGCTGGGCAGATACGCAGTATTTT. Its translation is CSSRVGWADTQYF.

This clonotype has a count of ten or more. V usage is TRBV4-3 and J usage is TRBJ2-7, with TRBD2 as a possible D gene (5 bases). This CDR3 is 15 amino acids long. The germline V gene encodes CDR1 LGHNA and CDR2 YSLEER. The V end was cut by 0 bases, the J end by 2 bases, with 11 bases between. CDR3 in DNA: TGCGCCAGCAGCCAAGATTCGGGGTATACCTACGAGCAGTACTTC. Encoded protein: CASSQDSGYTYEQYF.

The chain joins TRBV20-1 to TRBJ2-2; D possibly corresponds to TRBD1 (6 bases). The V gene's germline CDR1 is DFQATT and CDR2 SNEGSKA (reference sequence). Trimming pared 2 bases from V and 0 bases from J, leaving 10 bases between. The CDR3 is 15 residues long. This chain's CDR3 is CSARYGTSNTGELFF. The CDR3 DNA is TGCAGTGCTAGATACGGGACATCGAACACCGGGGAGCTGTTTTTT.

This clonotype was observed many times. This chain uses TRBV7-3 with TRBJ2-2; D possibly matches TRBD1 or TRBD2 (6 bases each). Trimming took off 5 bases at V and 7 bases at J, with 14 bases between the two ends. This CDR3 region has 14 residues. Germline V CDR1 and CDR2: SGHTA, FQGTGA. The CDR3 protein is CASSNLGGNGELFF. As DNA, the CDR3 is TGTGCCAGCAGCAACTTGGGGGGCAACGGGGAGCTGTTTTTT. Drawing the rest from reference TRBV7-3 and TRBJ2-2, the complete variable domain is GAGVSQTPSNKVTEKGKYVELRCDPISGHTALYWYRQSLGQGPEFLIYFQGTGAADDSGLPNDRFFAVRPEGSVSTLKIQRTERGDSAVYLCASSNLGGNGELFFGEGSRLTVL.

This clonotype came up many times. The chain couples TRBV5-4 to TRBJ2-5, with D unclear. Trimming took 1 base from V and 2 from J, leaving 9 bases between them. Germline loops: CDR1 SGHNT, CDR2 YYREEE (reference sequence). There are 14 residues in the CDR3. In nucleotides, the CDR3 is TGTGCCAGCAGCTTGCCAAACCTGCAAGAGACCCAGTACTTC. The encoded protein is CASSLPNLQETQYF.

The CDR3 nucleotides read TGTGCCAGCAGCCTGGGACTAGCGGGGGGGCCTAGCACAGATACGCAGTATTTT. This translates into CASSLGLAGGPSTDTQYF. This chain links TRBV4-2 with TRBJ2-3; 16 bases fit TRBD2. Germline CDR1 is LGHNA and CDR2 is YNFKEQ. Unmatched junction bases numbered 4, after V lost 4 bases and J lost 0 bases. The CDR3 totals 18 residues.

This clonotype was seen ten or more times. This sequence joins TRBV12-3 or TRBV12-4 and TRBJ2-3; D perhaps matches TRBD2 (7 bases). The CDR3 runs to 14 residues. Deletions cut 3 bases from V and 5 bases from J, with 12 bases between. The CDR3 reads CASSFGGQIDTQYF. The CDR3 DNA reads as TGTGCCAGCAGTTTCGGGGGGCAGATAGATACGCAGTATTTT.

This clonotype occurred a few times. The chain combines TRBV6-5 with TRBJ1-2; TRBD1 might be the D (5 bases). The germline gives CDR1 MNHEY, CDR2 SVGAGI. The CDR3 consists of 15 residues. Trimming took 2 bases from V and 2 from J, leaving 12 bases between them. CDR3 sequence (DNA): TGTGCCAGCAGTTACCGTCAGGGAAGGAACTATGGCTACACCTTC. This gives the protein CASSYRQGRNYGYTF.

Concerning this clonotype itself: This may be a read error, as it is one base from a much larger clone. The CDR3 sequence is CASSQDLQRGGETQFF. DNA of the CDR3: TGTGCCAGCAGCCAAGATTTGCAGCGGGGAGGGGAGACCCAGTTCTTC. The chain is built from TRBV4-2 and TRBJ2-1, with TRBD2 matching 7 bases. This CDR3 region has 16 residues. The J segment lost 13 bases and the V segment lost 0 bases, leaving 15 bases of the junction unmatched. Germline-derived CDR1 and CDR2 are LGHNA and YNFKEQ.

The rearrangement links TRBV3-1 to TRBJ1-2, with 8 bases identical to TRBD1. Trimming at V came to 0 bases and at J to 3 bases, leaving 0 bases not matched to a gene. The CDR3 runs to 14 residues. Looked up from germline, CDR1 is LGHDT and CDR2 is YNNKEL (reference sequence). The CDR3 here is CASSQETGDYGYTF. The CDR3 bases are TGTGCCAGCAGCCAAGAGACAGGGGACTATGGCTACACCTTC. Complete variable domain (other parts from reference TRBV3-1 and TRBJ1-2): DTAVSQTPKYLVTQMGNDKSIKCEQNLGHDTMYWYKQDSKKFLKIMFSYNNKELIINETVPNRFSPKSPDKAHLNLHINSLELGDSAVYFCASSQETGDYGYTFGSGTRLTVV.

This clonotype was recorded many times. V gene TRBV20-1 combines with J gene TRBJ2-7; D assignment may be TRBD1 or TRBD2 (5 bases each). Germline-derived CDR1 and CDR2 are DFQATT and SNEGSKA (reference sequence). Trimming removed 0 bases from V and 3 bases from J, with 18 bases in between. CDR3 length: 16 residues. CDR3 protein: CSARDSGAVTNYEQYF. The CDR3 DNA follows: TGCAGTGCTAGAGATTCCGGGGCAGTGACAAACTACGAGCAGTACTTC.

The gene calls are TRBV7-2 and TRBJ2-7; no reliable D call. CDR3 size: 15 residues. From germline, CDR1 is SGHTA and CDR2 FQGNSA. V dropped 1 base and J dropped 3 bases, with 13 bases sitting between them. CDR3 in amino acids: CASSLGWDSLYEQYF. CDR3 DNA: TGTGCCAGCAGCTTAGGATGGGATTCCCTCTACGAGCAGTACTTC. Full variable domain (missing parts from reference TRBV7-2 and TRBJ2-7): GAGVSQSPSNKVTEKGKDVELRCDPISGHTALYWYRQSLGQGLEFLIYFQGNSAPDKSGLPSDRFSAERTGGSVSTLTIQRTQQEDSAVYLCASSLGWDSLYEQYFGPGTRLTVT.

This clonotype showed up just a few times. The chain links TRBV27 to TRBJ2-1; 9 bases match TRBD1. In germline, CDR1 is MNHEY, CDR2 SMNVEV (reference sequence). V was pared by 5 bases and J by 9 bases, with 14 bases of the junction left unmatched. The CDR3 totals 16 residues. For the CDR3, the DNA is TGTGCCAGCAGTCCGGGGTGGGACAGGGAATTGACTGAGCAGTTCTTC. Translated: CASSPGWDRELTEQFF.

This clonotype was found once. A much larger clone differs from this one at a single base, so this may be a read error. The gene calls are TRBV12-3 or TRBV12-4 and TRBJ1-5, with D hard to call. Trimming pared 3 bases from V and 0 bases from J, leaving 9 bases between. This CDR3 contains 15 residues. The CDR3 DNA reads as TGTGCCAGCAGTTTGGACCTAAATAGCAATCAGCCCCAGCATTTT. Translation gives CASSLDLNSNQPQHF.

The rearrangement uses TRBV2 and TRBJ2-2; D remains ambiguous. The germline V and J ends were trimmed by 1 base and 3 bases, with 6 bases remaining between them. CDR1 is SNHLY, CDR2 FYNNEI, per germline. The CDR3 consists of 14 residues. The CDR3 region is CASSEGPYTGELFF. Written as DNA, the CDR3 is TGTGCCAGCAGTGAAGGGCCGTACACCGGGGAGCTGTTTTTT. The full variable domain, completed using reference TRBV2 and TRBJ2-2, is EPEVTQTPSHQVTQMGQEVILRCVPISNHLYFYWYRQILGQKVEFLVSFYNNEISEKSEIFDDQFSVERPDGSNFTLKIRSTKLEDSAMYFCASSEGPYTGELFFGEGSRLTVL.